This T cell receptor beta chain came from a study of blood T cell repertoires in COVID-19. Study overall: COVID-19 samples from acute and convalescent phases originated in the United States, Italy and Spain. Nucleic acid was either cDNA or gDNA, and it came from T cells, B-cell-depleted T cells, or PBMCs.

This table comes from immunoSEQ multiplex PCR, and its TCRdb copy is limited to in-frame clones, with some not included. The sample includes about 140,000 clones, 85% to 90% of them seen just once. In this sample, this clone turned up once. CDR3 size: 15 residues. Trimming took 1 base from V and 3 from J, leaving 7 bases between them. Germline lookup yields CDR1 LNHDA and CDR2 SQIVND (reference sequence). This rearrangement joins TRBV19 to TRBJ1-6; no firm D call. The clonotype originates from a woman aged 55-75 years with acute or convalescent COVID-19. Specimen: peripheral blood. Here the CDR3 reads CASSIARFYNSPLHF. The CDR3 nucleotides are TGTGCCAGTAGTATAGCCCGGTTCTATAATTCACCCCTCCACTTT.